Following are 15 T cell receptor beta chains from one sample sequenced in a study of CD8+CD57+ T cells in acquired aplastic anemia. Researchers used genomic DNA as the template to profile TCR beta VDJ and CDR3. Each CDR3 protein is one row after TCRdb ran MiXCR on the reads. The profile covers approximately 250,000 distinct CDR3 sequences, with 82% appearing a single time and roughly 42% taken by the ten largest. An expansion of CD8+CD57+ cells by flow cytometry had been shown in patients chosen for sequencing. Material for sequencing was sorted CD4+, CD8+, or CD8+CD57+ T cells (not recorded which) from PBMCs. These receptors all stem from a human donor with aplastic anemia.

Only a few counts were recorded for this clonotype. This sequence may be a read error, since a much larger clone differs from it by one base. The gene calls are TRBV15 and TRBJ2-3; TRBD2 matches 8 bases. CDR3 length: 14 amino acids. Germline assignment: CDR1 LNHNV and CDR2 YYDKDF (reference sequence). The CDR3 is CASSRAGDHDTQYF. In DNA form, the CDR3 reads TGTGCCAGCAGCAGAGCGGGAGATCACGATACGCAGTATTTT.

A note on this clonotype: It is likely a read error, because the conserved phenylalanine at the end of the CDR3 is missing. The chain is built from TRBV7-2 and TRBJ1-2; unclear D gene. Germline values: CDR1 SGHTA, CDR2 FQGNSA. The V and J ends lost 3 bases and 5 bases respectively, with 19 bases between them. The CDR3 has 16 amino acids. The CDR3 loop reads CASSLEGGPVVYGYTL. DNA of the CDR3: TGTGCCAGCAGCTTGGAGGGAGGCCCGGTCGTATATGGCTACACCCTC.

V gene TRBV7-2 combines with J gene TRBJ2-1; 11 bases are shared with TRBD2. Per germline, CDR1 SGHTA and CDR2 FQGNSA. After removal of 4 bases from V and 0 bases from J, the junction contained 14 bases not matched to a gene. This CDR3 spans 20 amino acids. Here the CDR3 DNA reads TGTGCCAGCAGCTCCCCTAAGACTAGCGGGGCGACCTACTCCTACAATGAGCAGTTCTTC. It specifies CASSSPKTSGATYSYNEQFF.

Remarks on this clonotype: No conserved phenylalanine or tryptophan is present at the end of the CDR3, so a read error is the likely explanation. The DNA is left out, because the CDR3 cannot be placed on it with certainty; the CDR3 is given as TCRdb lists it. This chain links TRBV2 with TRBJ2-6; TRBD1 reflects the table's D call only, with no check against the DNA. Germline V lookup: CDR1 SNHLY, CDR2 FYNNEI. Termini included, the CDR3 measures 16 amino acids. CDR3: CASGDGGTDTPNFRPG.

This clonotype has a handful of counts. The chain couples TRBV7-9 to TRBJ1-6, with 7 bases matching TRBD1. Losses at the gene ends were 5 bases for V and 13 bases for J; bases not matched to a gene: 11. Per the germline V gene, CDR1 is SEHNR and CDR2 is FQNEAQ (reference sequence). This CDR3 contains 14 residues. CDR3 region: CASSPLGEGAPLHF. DNA for the CDR3: TGTGCCAGCAGCCCCCTAGGGGAGGGGGCGCCCCTCCACTTT.

This clonotype was observed many times. J is TRBJ2-5 and V is TRBV7-2; the D gene is possibly TRBD1 (6 bases). CDR1 is SGHTA and CDR2 is FQGNSA in the germline V gene. The germline V and J ends were trimmed by 5 bases and 4 bases, with 17 bases remaining between them. The CDR3 sequence is 15 residues long. The CDR3 is CASSPSTGYGETQYF. The CDR3, as DNA: TGTGCCAGCAGCCCGTCAACAGGGTACGGAGAGACCCAGTACTTC.

The chain has TRBV7-9 and TRBJ1-1; D remains ambiguous. Germline loops: CDR1 SEHNR, CDR2 FQNEAQ (reference sequence). The CDR3 sequence is 15 residues long. The ends were cut back, 0 bases at V and 14 bases at J, with 22 bases in the middle. This CDR3 is CASSLAGSGDYEYFF. As DNA, the CDR3 is TGTGCCAGCAGCTTAGCAGGGAGCGGCGACTATGAATACTTCTTT.

A note on this clonotype: Here the CDR3 omits its conserved ending phenylalanine or tryptophan, so a read error is the likely source. The DNA is left out, because the CDR3 cannot be placed on it with certainty; the CDR3 is given as TCRdb lists it. The V and J genes are TRBV9 and TRBJ2-3; TRBD1 is taken as the D call from the table, unchecked against the DNA. Counting both end residues, the CDR3 totals 13 amino acids. Looked up from germline, CDR1 is SGDLS and CDR2 is YYNGEE. The CDR3 spells CASSEGGQGTTEI.

The V call is TRBV5-4, the J call TRBJ2-1, with D perhaps matching TRBD2 (5 bases). V lost 1 base and J lost 0, with 29 bases in between. The CDR3 covers 22 residues. CDR1 is SGHNT and CDR2 is YYREEE in the germline V gene (reference sequence). The CDR3 loop reads CASSLNTGSATLGDSSYNEQFF. CDR3 nucleotide sequence: TGTGCCAGCAGCTTGAACACTGGCAGTGCTACCCTCGGGGATAGCTCCTACAATGAGCAGTTCTTC.

This chain joins TRBV5-1 and TRBJ2-5, with D tentatively TRBD2 (5 bases). This CDR3 region has 14 residues. CDR1 is SGHRS and CDR2 is YFSETQ in the germline V gene. V gave up 2 bases and J gave up 6 bases, with 14 bases separating them. The CDR3 coding sequence is TGCGCCAGCAGCTTAGACGGAGCGACTAAGACCCAGTACTTC. This encodes CASSLDGATKTQYF.

On this clonotype: Since no conserved phenylalanine or tryptophan closes the CDR3, a read error is the likely cause. It is unclear where the CDR3 begins or ends on the DNA, so no DNA is shown, and the CDR3 is as TCRdb lists it. The chain has TRBV7-9 and TRBJ2-4; TRBD2, as called in the table, went unchecked against the DNA. Germline V lookup: CDR1 SEHNR, CDR2 FQNEAQ (reference sequence). The CDR3 length equals 12 residues, ends included. The CDR3 is CASGGAGSVGNV.

Points on this clonotype: The conserved final phenylalanine or tryptophan is absent from the CDR3, which likely points to a read error. The DNA is left out, because the CDR3 cannot be placed on it with certainty; the CDR3 is given as TCRdb lists it. The V gene is TRBV2, the J gene TRBJ1-5; the DNA was not used to check the table's D call, TRBD1. The CDR3 is 13 amino acids long, termini counted. The germline V gene has CDR1 SNHLY and CDR2 FYNNEI. The CDR3 sequence: CASRGQGGQYEHY.

The chain links TRBV5-5 to TRBJ2-3; D call uncertain. The CDR3 covers 14 residues. V shed 3 bases and J shed 6 bases, with 14 bases lying between them. Germline lookup yields CDR1 SGHKS and CDR2 YYEKEE (reference sequence). CDR3 in amino acids: CASSSSKGADTQYF. The CDR3 region has the DNA TGTGCCAGCAGCTCCTCAAAGGGTGCCGATACGCAGTATTTT.

As for this clonotype: The missing conserved phenylalanine or tryptophan at the end of this CDR3 makes a read error likely. No DNA is shown, since the ends of the CDR3 on it are uncertain; the CDR3 is the one TCRdb lists. The V call is TRBV7-2, the J call TRBJ2-1. The CDR3 is 13 residues long, ends included. Per germline, CDR1 SGHTA and CDR2 FQGNSA. The CDR3 sequence is CASSSAGTGDPQY.

As concerns this clonotype: Relative to the germline gene, one junction end is altered; a read error may explain this. The chain combines TRBV19 with TRBJ2-1; D possibly corresponds to TRBD2 (6 bases). The germline gives CDR1 LNHDA, CDR2 SQIVND (reference sequence). This CDR3 region has 15 residues. The CDR3 coding sequence is TGTGCAAGTAGGCTAGCTAGCGTGACCTACAATGAGCAGTTCTTC. Protein: CASRLASVTYNEQFF.